The following is a TCR beta chain sequence with its context. The antigen is undetermined. V lost 2 bases and J 7 bases, leaving 18 bases between the germline ends. Germline V gene data show CDR1 as MNHEY and CDR2 as SVGAGI. The CDR3 is made up of 15 amino acids. This sample is part of a study of T cell repertoires in cytomegalovirus infection. Study-level points and caveats: Cumulative public TCR beta family frequency identified carriers of CMV plus the relevant HLA.

TCRdb processed the reads anew with MiXCR; each CDR3 protein has one entry. The data contain about 220,000 distinct CDR3 sequences, approximately 40% of them singletons. The sequencing here drew on CD8+ T cells from cultured PBMCs, taken from culture after CMV antigen stimulation. V gene TRBV6-5 combines with J gene TRBJ2-7; D is unresolved. This TCR derives from a human donor in good health (CMV status not recorded). Some clones in this sample may be carry-over from other donors' samples. The CDR3 nucleotides read TGTGCCAGCAGTTACACCCGCTCCGCAGCCAGTGAGCAGTACTTC. Encoded protein: CASSYTRSAASEQYF.